Shown below are 4 T cell receptor beta chains from a single sample sequenced in a study of T cell responses to AZD1222 COVID-19 vaccine. Using immunoSEQ multiplex PCR, the repertoire was profiled, and TCRdb retains in-frame clones only, with some absent. The table includes approximately 150,000 clones, roughly 84% detected once. The source material was peripheral blood, sampled 28 days after the second AZD1222 dose. The receptors here all came from an adult who received the AZD1222 COVID-19 vaccine.

Here the CDR3 DNA reads TGTGCCAGCAGGGCGGACAGGGGTATATGGGAGACCCAGTACTTC. This sequence encodes CASRADRGIWETQYF. The chain is built from TRBV6-5 and TRBJ2-5, with 9 bases lining up with TRBD1. CDR1 is MNHEY and CDR2 is SVGAGI in the germline V gene. The V and J ends lost 6 bases and 5 bases, in that order; junction bases with no gene match: 10. The CDR3 runs 15 residues.

The chain links TRBV28 to TRBJ2-4; 7 nucleotides line up with TRBD1. Germline CDR1 MDHEN, CDR2 SYDVKM. V shed 8 bases, J shed 2 bases, and the junction held 9 bases outside the gene matches. The CDR3 has 15 amino acids. The CDR3 loop reads CASLETGLTKNIQYF. CDR3 nucleotide sequence: TGTGCCAGCCTAGAGACAGGGTTGACCAAAAACATTCAGTACTTC. Full variable domain (remainder filled in from reference TRBV28 and TRBJ2-4): DVKVTQSSRYLVKRTGEKVFLECVQDMDHENMFWYRQDPGLGLRLIYFSYDVKMKEKGDIPEGYSVSREKKERFSLILESASTNQTSMYLCASLETGLTKNIQYFGAGTRLSVL.

The rearrangement joins TRBV24-1 to TRBJ1-4, with a possible D match to TRBD1 (6 bases). Germline V gene sequence: CDR1 KGHDR, CDR2 SFDVKD. The CDR3 runs 14 residues. Trimming cost V 2 bases and J 3 bases, with 6 bases left between them. The CDR3 bases are TGTGCCACCAGTGATTGGGGGCCTAATGAAAAACTGTTTTTT. Protein product: CATSDWGPNEKLFF.

This clone was observed a single time. The J gene is TRBJ1-2, the V gene TRBV2; D may be TRBD1 (6 bases). V gave up 6 bases and J gave up 8 bases, with 13 bases separating them. This CDR3 region has 12 residues. The germline V gene encodes CDR1 SNHLY and CDR2 FYNNEI. CDR3 amino acids: CASRRTAGGYTF. CDR3 nucleotide sequence: TGTGCCAGCAGAAGGACAGCTGGCGGCTACACCTTC.